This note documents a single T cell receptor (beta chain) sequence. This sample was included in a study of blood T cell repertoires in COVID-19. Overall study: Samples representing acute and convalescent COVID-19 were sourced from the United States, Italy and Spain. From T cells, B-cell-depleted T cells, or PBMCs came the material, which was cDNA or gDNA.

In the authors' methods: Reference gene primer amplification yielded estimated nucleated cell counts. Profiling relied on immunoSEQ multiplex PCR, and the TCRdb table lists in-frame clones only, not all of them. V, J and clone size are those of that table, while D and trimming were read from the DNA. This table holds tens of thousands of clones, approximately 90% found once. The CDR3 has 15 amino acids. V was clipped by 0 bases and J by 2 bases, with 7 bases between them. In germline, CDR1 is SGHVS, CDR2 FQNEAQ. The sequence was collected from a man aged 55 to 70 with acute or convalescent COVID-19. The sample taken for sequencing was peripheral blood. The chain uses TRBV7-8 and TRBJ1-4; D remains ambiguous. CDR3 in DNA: TGTGCCAGCAGCTTAGCCGGTACGACTAATGAAAAACTGTTTTTT. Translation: CASSLAGTTNEKLFF. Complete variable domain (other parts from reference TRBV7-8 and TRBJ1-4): GAGVSQSPRYKVAKRGQDVALRCDPISGHVSLFWYQQALGQGPEFLTYFQNEAQLDKSGLPSDRFFAERPEGSVSTLKIQRTQQEDSAVYLCASSLAGTTNEKLFFGSGTQLSVL.